This TCR beta chain is drawn from a study of blood T cell repertoires in COVID-19. On the study more broadly: From the United States, Italy and Spain came samples of acute and convalescent COVID-19. The analysed material was cDNA or gDNA that came from T cells, B-cell-depleted T cells, or PBMCs.

In the authors' methods: Estimates of nucleated cell counts were drawn from the amplification of reference gene primers. Libraries were prepared by immunoSEQ multiplex PCR; TCRdb keeps only in-frame clonotypes and omits some of them. From that table come the V and J calls and clone size; the DNA was used to work out D and trimming. The sample contains approximately 280,000 clones, approximately 90% of which appear only once. The V and J ends lost 5 bases and 5 bases, in that order; junction bases with no gene match: 10. Germline V CDR1 and CDR2: SEHNR, FQNEAQ (reference sequence). The CDR3 contains 15 residues.

Sample: peripheral blood. The V call is TRBV7-9, the J call TRBJ2-5, with 8 bases aligning to TRBD1. This receptor was taken from a woman aged 55-69 years with acute or convalescent COVID-19. Here the CDR3 DNA reads TGTGCCAGCAGCCAAACGACAGGGGAGGTTGAGACCCAGTACTTC. It translates to CASSQTTGEVETQYF.